This T cell receptor (beta chain) appears in the sequencing data of a study of response to subunit inactivated influenza vaccine. Germline loops: CDR1 MNHEY, CDR2 SMNVEV (reference sequence). The length of the CDR3 is 15 residues. The V and J ends lost 4 bases and 4 bases respectively, with 14 bases between them. TCRdb used MiXCR to reprocess the RT-PCR reads, holding one entry per CDR3 protein. The data contain 860,000 or so distinct CDR3 sequences, approximately 21% of them seen just once; the ten biggest clones take up 9.5% to 13%. Study results and limitations: It was suggested by the authors that few new T cells are recruited by each seasonal influenza vaccination.

The table lists this clonotype with a few counts. Its antigen is unknown. The V call is TRBV27, the J call TRBJ2-1; D possibly corresponds to TRBD2 (6 bases). This receptor was identified in a man over 45 who received an inactivated influenza vaccine. Specimen: PBMCs from blood, collected roughly 5 days after vaccination. The CDR3 loop reads CASSSGVNLYNEQFF. In DNA form, the CDR3 reads TGTGCCAGCAGTTCGGGGGTGAACCTTTACAATGAGCAGTTCTTC.